This T cell receptor (beta chain) was sequenced for a study of T cells in Graves' hyperthyroidism and ophthalmopathy. Whole-study results and caveats: Researchers report that a 13 V-J model separated ophthalmopathy from stable hyperthyroidism. Most thyroid clonotypes expanded above 0.001 were also detected in blood.

There are many counts of this clonotype. The antigen is undetermined. Germline V lookup: CDR1 LGHDT, CDR2 YNNKEL (reference sequence). V lost 8 bases and J lost 5; bases outside the gene matches: 9. The CDR3 has 14 residues. The investigators amplified TCR beta CDR3 regions from RNA transcripts. First-round RT-PCR of the TCR CDR3 relied on the HTBI primer set. TCRdb passed the multiplex PCR reads through MiXCR, listing each CDR3 protein once. The sample contains around 490,000 distinct CDR3 sequences, nearly 20% of which appear only once. The chain couples TRBV3-1 to TRBJ1-5; the match to TRBD1 covers 7 bases. The TCR was taken from a man aged 40-50 years with Graves' ophthalmopathy. Specimen: blood. The CDR3 DNA sequence: TGTGCCAGCTCAGGGGGGGGCTGGTATCAGCCCCAGCATTTT. Its protein product is CASSGGGWYQPQHF.